This T cell receptor beta chain was identified during a study of chronic HIV infection and antiretroviral therapy (dated by TCRdb to between 2014 and 2016). This clonotype was seen more than once but under ten times. The antigen it binds to is not known. Base qualities are missing; no much larger clone stands one base away. The protocol used for the library was 5' RACE. TCRdb shows the sequencer as Illumina MiSeq. TCRdb reran the public reads through fastp at Q25 and MiXCR, keeping productive beta chains. Duplicate CDR3 protein sequences are folded into a single record with the most common DNA and genes. Recorded for this sample are approximately 40,000 distinct CDR3 sequences; more than 8% of them occurred a single time. Of the sample, 2.9% is held by the ten largest clones. The source is an adult who had HIV and had not received antiretroviral therapy, or was an uninfected healthy control (not recorded which). The specimen sequenced was peripheral blood.

In nucleotide form, the sequence is TGTGCCAGCAGTTTACCGATCGCGGGAGGAGAGCAGTACTTC. Translated, this is CASSLPIAGGEQYF. The chain was built from TRBV28 and TRBJ2-7, and TRBD2 aligns with 8 junction nucleotides. The germline V gene sets CDR1 to MDHEN and CDR2 to SYDVKM. There are 14 amino acids in the CDR3, from cysteine to phenylalanine inclusive. CDR3 DNA is the only sequence kept; it has 42 bases, read in frame from the first base. The V end gives up 2 bases and the J end 7 bases, leaving 7 bases in the junction not matched to a gene.